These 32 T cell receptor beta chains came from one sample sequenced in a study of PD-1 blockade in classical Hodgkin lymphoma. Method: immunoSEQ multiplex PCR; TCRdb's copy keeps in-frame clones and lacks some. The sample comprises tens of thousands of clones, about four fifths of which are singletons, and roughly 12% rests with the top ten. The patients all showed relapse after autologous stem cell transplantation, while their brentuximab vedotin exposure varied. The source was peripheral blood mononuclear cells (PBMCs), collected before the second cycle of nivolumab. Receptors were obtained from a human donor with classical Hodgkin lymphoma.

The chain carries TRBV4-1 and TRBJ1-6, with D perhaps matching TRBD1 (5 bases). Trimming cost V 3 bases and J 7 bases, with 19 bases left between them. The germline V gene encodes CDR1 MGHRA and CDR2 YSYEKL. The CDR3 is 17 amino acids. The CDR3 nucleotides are TGCGCCAGCAGCCAGGTCTTCTTAAGGGGTGGAAATTCACCCCTCCACTTT. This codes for CASSQVFLRGGNSPLHF.

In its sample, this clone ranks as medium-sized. CDR3 bases: TGTGCCAGCAGCTTACCACGGGCCGGACGTGGCTACACCTTC. Protein product: CASSLPRAGRGYTF. The chain uses TRBV7-9 and TRBJ1-2; D is uncertain. Deletions cut 2 bases from V and 7 bases from J, with 14 bases between. Germline V CDR1 and CDR2: SEHNR, FQNEAQ (reference sequence). This CDR3 is 14 amino acids long. The whole variable domain, filled in from reference TRBV7-9 and TRBJ1-2, reads DTGVSQNPRHKITKRGQNVTFRCDPISEHNRLYWYRQTLGQGPEFLTYFQNEAQLEKSRLLSDRFSAERPKGSFSTLEIQRTEQGDSAMYLCASSLPRAGRGYTFGSGTRLTVV.

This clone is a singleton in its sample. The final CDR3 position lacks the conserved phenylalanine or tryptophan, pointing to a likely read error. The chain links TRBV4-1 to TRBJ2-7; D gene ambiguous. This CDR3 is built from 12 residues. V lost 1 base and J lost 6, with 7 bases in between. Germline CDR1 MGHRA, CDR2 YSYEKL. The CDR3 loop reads CASSQVNSEQYL. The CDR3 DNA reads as TGCGCCAGCAGCCAAGTCAACAGCGAGCAGTACCTC.

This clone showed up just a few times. The CDR3 here is CASSLGQGSTGELFF. CDR3 nucleotide sequence: TGTGCCAGCAGCTTGGGACAGGGATCCACCGGGGAGCTGTTTTTT. This chain links TRBV7-6 with TRBJ2-2; 9 nucleotides agree with TRBD1. V lost 3 bases to trimming and J lost 4 bases; unmatched junction nucleotides: 3. Germline lookup yields CDR1 SGHVS and CDR2 FNYEAQ. CDR3 length: 15 amino acids.

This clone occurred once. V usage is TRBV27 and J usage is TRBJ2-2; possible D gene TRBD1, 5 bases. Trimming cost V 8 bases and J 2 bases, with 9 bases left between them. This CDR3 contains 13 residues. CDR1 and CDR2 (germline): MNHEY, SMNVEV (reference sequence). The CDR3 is CASGRVNTGELFF. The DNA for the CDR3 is TGTGCCAGCGGCAGGGTAAACACCGGGGAGCTGTTTTTT.

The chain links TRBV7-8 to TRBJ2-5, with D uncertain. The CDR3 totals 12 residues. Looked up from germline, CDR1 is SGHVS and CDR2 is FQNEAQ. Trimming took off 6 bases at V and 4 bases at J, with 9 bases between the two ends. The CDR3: CASSPLTETQYF. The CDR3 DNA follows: TGTGCCAGCAGTCCCCTAACAGAGACCCAGTACTTC.

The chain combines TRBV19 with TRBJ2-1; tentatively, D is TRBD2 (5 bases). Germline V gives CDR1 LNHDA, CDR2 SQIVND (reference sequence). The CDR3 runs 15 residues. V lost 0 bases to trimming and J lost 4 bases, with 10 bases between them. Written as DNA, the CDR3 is TGTGCCAGTAGTATAGAAGCGGCCGAATACAATGAGCAGTTCTTC. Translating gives CASSIEAAEYNEQFF.

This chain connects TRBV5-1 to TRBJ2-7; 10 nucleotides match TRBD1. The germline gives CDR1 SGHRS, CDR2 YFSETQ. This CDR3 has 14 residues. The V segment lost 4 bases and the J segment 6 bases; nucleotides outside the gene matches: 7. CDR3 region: CASSVGQGIGEQYF. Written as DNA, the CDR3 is TGCGCCAGCAGCGTGGGACAGGGGATTGGCGAGCAGTACTTC.

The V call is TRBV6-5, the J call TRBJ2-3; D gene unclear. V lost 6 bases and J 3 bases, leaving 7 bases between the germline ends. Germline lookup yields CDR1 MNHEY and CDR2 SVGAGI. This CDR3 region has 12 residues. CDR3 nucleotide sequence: TGTGCCAGCAGCTACACTACAGATACGCAGTATTTT. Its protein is CASSYTTDTQYF.

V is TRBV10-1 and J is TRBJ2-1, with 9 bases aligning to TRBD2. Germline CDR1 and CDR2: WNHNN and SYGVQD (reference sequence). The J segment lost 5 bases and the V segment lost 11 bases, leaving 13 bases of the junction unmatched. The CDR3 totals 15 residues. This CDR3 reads CAGSCRASGDNEQFF. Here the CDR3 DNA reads TGCGCCGGCTCGTGCCGGGCTAGCGGGGACAATGAGCAGTTCTTC.

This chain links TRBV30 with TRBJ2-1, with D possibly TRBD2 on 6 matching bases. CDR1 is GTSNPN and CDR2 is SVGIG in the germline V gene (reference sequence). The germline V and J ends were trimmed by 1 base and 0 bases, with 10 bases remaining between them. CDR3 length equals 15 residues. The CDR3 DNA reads TGTGCCTGGAGTGGGGACTTGCACTCCTACAATGAGCAGTTCTTC. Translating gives CAWSGDLHSYNEQFF. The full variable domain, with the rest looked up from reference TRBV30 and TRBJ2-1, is SQTIHQWPATLVQPVGSPLSLECTVEGTSNPNLYWYRQAAGRGLQLLFYSVGIGQISSEVPQNLSASRPQDRQFILSSKKLLLSDSGFYLCAWSGDLHSYNEQFFGPGTRLTVL.

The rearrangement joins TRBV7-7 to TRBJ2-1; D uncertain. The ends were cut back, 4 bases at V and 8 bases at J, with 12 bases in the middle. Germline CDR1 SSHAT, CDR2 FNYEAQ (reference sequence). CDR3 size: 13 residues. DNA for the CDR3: TGTGCCAGCAGCTCCAGAGCAACCGATGAGCAGTTCTTC. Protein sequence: CASSSRATDEQFF.

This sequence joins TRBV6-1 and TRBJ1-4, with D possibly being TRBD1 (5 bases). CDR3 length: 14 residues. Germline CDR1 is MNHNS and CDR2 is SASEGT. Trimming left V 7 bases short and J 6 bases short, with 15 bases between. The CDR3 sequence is CASTRIGGDEKLFF. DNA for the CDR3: TGTGCCAGCACCCGAATCGGGGGGGATGAAAAACTGTTTTTT.

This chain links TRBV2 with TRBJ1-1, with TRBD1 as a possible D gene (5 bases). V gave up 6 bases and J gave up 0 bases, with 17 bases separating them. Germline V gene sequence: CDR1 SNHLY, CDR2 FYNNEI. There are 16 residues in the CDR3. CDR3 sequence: CASRTYGGTMNTEAFF. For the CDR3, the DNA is TGTGCCAGCAGGACCTATGGGGGGACCATGAACACTGAAGCTTTCTTT.

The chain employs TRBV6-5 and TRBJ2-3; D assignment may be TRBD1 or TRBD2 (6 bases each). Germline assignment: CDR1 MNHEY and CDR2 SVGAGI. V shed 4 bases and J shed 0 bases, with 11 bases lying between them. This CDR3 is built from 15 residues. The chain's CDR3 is CASSLGGVSTDTQYF. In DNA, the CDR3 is TGTGCCAGCAGTTTGGGGGGCGTCAGCACAGATACGCAGTATTTT.

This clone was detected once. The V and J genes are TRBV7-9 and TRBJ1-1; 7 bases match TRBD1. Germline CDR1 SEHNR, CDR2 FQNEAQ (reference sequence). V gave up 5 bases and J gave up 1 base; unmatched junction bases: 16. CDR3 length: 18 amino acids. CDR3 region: CASSPTPGQLAGNTEAFF. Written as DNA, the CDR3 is TGTGCCAGCAGCCCTACCCCGGGACAGCTAGCGGGGAACACTGAAGCTTTCTTT.

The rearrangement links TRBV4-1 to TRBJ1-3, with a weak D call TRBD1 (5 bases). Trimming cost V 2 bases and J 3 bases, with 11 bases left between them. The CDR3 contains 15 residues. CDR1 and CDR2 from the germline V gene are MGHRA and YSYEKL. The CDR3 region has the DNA TGCGCCAGCAGCCAAATAACAGGAATTGGAAACACCATATATTTT. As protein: CASSQITGIGNTIYF.

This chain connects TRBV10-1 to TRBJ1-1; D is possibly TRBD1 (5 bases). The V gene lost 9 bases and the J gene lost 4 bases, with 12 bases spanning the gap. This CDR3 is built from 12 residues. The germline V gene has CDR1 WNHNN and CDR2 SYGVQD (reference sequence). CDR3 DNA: TGCGCCAGGGGCCTCGGGGGCACTGAAGCTTTCTTT. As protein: CARGLGGTEAFF.

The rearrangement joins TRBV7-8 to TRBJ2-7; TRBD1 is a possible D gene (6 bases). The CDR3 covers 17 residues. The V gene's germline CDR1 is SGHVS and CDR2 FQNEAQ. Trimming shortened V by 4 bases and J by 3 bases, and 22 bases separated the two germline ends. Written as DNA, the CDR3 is TGTGCCAGCAGCTCCCCGGTGAGCCCCGGGACACACTACGAGCAGTACTTC. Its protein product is CASSSPVSPGTHYEQYF.

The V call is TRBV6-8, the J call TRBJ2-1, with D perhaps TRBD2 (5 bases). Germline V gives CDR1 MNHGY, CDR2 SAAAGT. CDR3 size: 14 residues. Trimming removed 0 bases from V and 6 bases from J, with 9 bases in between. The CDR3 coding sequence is TGTGCCAGCAGTTACTCACTAGAGGTCAATGAGCAGTTCTTC. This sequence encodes CASSYSLEVNEQFF.

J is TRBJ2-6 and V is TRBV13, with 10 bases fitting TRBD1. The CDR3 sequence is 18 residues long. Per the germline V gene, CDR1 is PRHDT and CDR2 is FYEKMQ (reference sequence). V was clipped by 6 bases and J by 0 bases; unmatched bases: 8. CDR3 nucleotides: TGTGCCAGCAGACGACAGGGGGCGGACTTCTCTGGGGCCAACGTCCTGACTTTC. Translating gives CASRRQGADFSGANVLTF. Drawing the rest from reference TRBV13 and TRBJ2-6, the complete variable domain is AAGVIQSPRHLIKEKRETATLKCYPIPRHDTVYWYQQGPGQDPQFLISFYEKMQSDKGSIPDRFSAQQFSDYHSELNMSSLELGDSALYFCASRRQGADFSGANVLTFGAGSRLTVL.

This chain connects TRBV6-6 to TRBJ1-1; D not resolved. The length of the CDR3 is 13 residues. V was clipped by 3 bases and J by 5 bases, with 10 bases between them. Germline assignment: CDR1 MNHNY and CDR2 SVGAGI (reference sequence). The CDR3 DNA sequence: TGTGCCAGCAGTTATCAAGGTGGGACTGAAGCTTTCTTT. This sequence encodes CASSYQGGTEAFF.

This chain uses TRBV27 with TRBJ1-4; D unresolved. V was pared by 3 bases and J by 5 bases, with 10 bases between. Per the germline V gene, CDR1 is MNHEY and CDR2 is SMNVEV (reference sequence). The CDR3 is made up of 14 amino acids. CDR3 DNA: TGTGCCAGCAGTTTTGGCAGCCCGAATGAAAAACTGTTTTTT. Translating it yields CASSFGSPNEKLFF.

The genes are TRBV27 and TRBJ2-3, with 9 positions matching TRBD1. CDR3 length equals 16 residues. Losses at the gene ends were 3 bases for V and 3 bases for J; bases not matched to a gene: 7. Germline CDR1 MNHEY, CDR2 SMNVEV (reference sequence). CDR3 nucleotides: TGTGCCAGCAGTTTTCCTCCGGGACAGGGTACAGATACGCAGTATTTT. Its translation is CASSFPPGQGTDTQYF.

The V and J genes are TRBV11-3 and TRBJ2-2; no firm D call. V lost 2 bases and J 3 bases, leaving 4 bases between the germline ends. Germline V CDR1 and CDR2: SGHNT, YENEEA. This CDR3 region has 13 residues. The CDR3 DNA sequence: TGTGCCAGCAGCTTAATAGACACCGGGGAGCTGTTTTTT. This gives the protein CASSLIDTGELFF.

CDR3 residues: CASSLLRVSYNSPLHF. The CDR3 region has the DNA TGTGCCAGCAGTTTATTAAGAGTCTCCTATAATTCACCCCTCCACTTT. The chain has TRBV28 and TRBJ1-6; D remains unclear. V was shortened by 1 base and J by 0 bases, with 7 bases between the two germline ends. Germline V lookup: CDR1 MDHEN, CDR2 SYDVKM. This CDR3 has 16 amino acids.

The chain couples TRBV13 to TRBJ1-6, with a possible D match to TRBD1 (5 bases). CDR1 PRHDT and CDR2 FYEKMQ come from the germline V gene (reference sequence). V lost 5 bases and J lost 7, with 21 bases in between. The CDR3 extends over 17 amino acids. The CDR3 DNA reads TGTGCCAGCAGCGCAGAGGGGACCGAAGGGGTGAATTCACCCCTCCACTTT. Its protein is CASSAEGTEGVNSPLHF.

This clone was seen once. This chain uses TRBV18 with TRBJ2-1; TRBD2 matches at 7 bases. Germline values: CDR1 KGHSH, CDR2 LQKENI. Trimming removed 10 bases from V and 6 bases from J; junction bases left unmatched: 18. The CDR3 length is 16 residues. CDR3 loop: CANLLDTGGNRNEQFF. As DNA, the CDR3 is TGTGCCAACTTATTGGACACGGGGGGAAATCGCAATGAGCAGTTCTTC. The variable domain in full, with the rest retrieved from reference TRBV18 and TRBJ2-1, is NAGVMQNPRHLVRRRGQEARLRCSPMKGHSHVYWYRQLPEEGLKFMVYLQKENIIDESGMPKERFSAEFPKEGPSILRIQQVVRGDSAAYFCANLLDTGGNRNEQFFGPGTRLTVL.

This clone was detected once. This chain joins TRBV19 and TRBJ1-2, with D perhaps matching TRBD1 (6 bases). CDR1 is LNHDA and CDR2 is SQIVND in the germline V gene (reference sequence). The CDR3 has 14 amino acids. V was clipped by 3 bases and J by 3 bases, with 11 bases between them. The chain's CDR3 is CASSIKSGDYGYTF. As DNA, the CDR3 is TGTGCCAGTAGTATCAAATCAGGGGACTATGGCTACACCTTC. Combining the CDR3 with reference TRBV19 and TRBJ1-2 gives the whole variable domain DGGITQSPKYLFRKEGQNVTLSCEQNLNHDAMYWYRQDPGQGLRLIYYSQIVNDFQKGDIAEGYSVSREKKESFPLTVTSAQKNPTAFYLCASSIKSGDYGYTFGSGTRLTVV.

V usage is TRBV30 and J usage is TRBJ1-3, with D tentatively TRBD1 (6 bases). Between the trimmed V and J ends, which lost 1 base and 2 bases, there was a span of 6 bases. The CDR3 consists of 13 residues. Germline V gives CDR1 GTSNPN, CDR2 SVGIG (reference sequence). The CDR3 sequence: CAWSAGAGNTIYF. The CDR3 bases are TGTGCCTGGAGTGCAGGGGCTGGAAACACCATATATTTT.

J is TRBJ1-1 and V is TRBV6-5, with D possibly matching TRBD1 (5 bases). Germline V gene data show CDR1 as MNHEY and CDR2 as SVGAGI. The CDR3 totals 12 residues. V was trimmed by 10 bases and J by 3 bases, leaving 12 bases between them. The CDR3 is CATRDGDTEAFF. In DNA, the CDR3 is TGTGCCACCAGGGACGGGGACACTGAAGCTTTCTTT.

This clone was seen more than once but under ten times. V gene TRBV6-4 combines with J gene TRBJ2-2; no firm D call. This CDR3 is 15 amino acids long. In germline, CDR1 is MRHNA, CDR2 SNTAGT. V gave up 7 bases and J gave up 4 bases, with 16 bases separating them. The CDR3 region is CASTPTDDGTGELFF. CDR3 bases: TGTGCCAGCACGCCTACGGACGACGGCACCGGGGAGCTGTTTTTT.